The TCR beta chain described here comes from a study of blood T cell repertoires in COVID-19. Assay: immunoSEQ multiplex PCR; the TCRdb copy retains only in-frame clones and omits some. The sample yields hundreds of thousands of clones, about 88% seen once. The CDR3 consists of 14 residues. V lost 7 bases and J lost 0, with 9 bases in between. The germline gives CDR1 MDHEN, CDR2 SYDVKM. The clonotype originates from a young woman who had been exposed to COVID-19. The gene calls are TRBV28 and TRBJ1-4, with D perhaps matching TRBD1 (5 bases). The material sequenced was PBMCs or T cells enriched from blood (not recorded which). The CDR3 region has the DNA TGTGCCAGCACACAGACAGCAACTAATGAAAAACTGTTTTTT. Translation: CASTQTATNEKLFF. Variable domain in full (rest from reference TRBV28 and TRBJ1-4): DVKVTQSSRYLVKRTGEKVFLECVQDMDHENMFWYRQDPGLGLRLIYFSYDVKMKEKGDIPEGYSVSREKKERFSLILESASTNQTSMYLCASTQTATNEKLFFGSGTQLSVL.